The entry below describes one T cell receptor beta chain. This sample stems from a study of cytomegalovirus exposure and HLA in healthy donors. PCR involved 60 Vbeta and 13 Jbeta primers. The assay was immunoSEQ multiplex PCR, and TCRdb's table has in-frame clones only and misses some. The sample includes fewer than 200,000 clones, about four fifths seen only once; the top ten take roughly 3.2%. The sample consisted of PBMCs. The sequence was collected from a man between 35 and 55 years old in good health and CMV-seropositive.

The CDR3 sequence is CASSLPLLDIYEQYF. CDR3 DNA sequence: TGTGCCAGCAGCTTGCCACTCTTGGACATTTACGAGCAGTACTTC. The V and J genes are TRBV5-8 and TRBJ2-7; perhaps TRBD1 as D (5 bases). The CDR3 contains 15 residues. Germline V lookup: CDR1 SGHTS, CDR2 YDEGEE. Between the trimmed V and J ends, which lost 1 base and 4 bases, there was a span of 15 bases. Full variable domain (rest looked up from reference TRBV5-8 and TRBJ2-7): EAGVTQSPTHLIKTRGQQATLRCSPISGHTSVYWYQQALGLGLQFLLWYDEGEERNRGNFPPRFSGRQFPNYSSELNVNALELEDSALYLCASSLPLLDIYEQYFGPGTRLTVT.